The next 10 T cell receptor beta chains were all read from a single sample in a study of technical replicates of blood from several donors. Here immunoSEQ multiplex PCR was the method, and the copy in TCRdb shows in-frame clones only, minus some. This sample has 70,000 or so clones, with roughly 88% found just once. The sample comprised PBMCs. The receptors stem from a human donor in good health. Some clones in this sample may be carry-over from other donors' samples.

The CDR3 DNA follows: TGTGCTAGTGGTTGGGGGACGACTAGCTCCTACAATGAGCAGTTCTTC. Its protein is CASGWGTTSSYNEQFF. This chain uses TRBV12-5 with TRBJ2-1; tentatively, D is TRBD2 (6 bases). This CDR3 has 16 amino acids. V was pared by 4 bases and J by 0 bases, with 13 bases between. Germline V CDR1 and CDR2: LGHNT, FRNRAP. The whole variable domain, filled in from reference TRBV12-5 and TRBJ2-1, reads DARVTQTPRHKVTEMGQEVTMRCQPILGHNTVFWYRQTMMQGLELLAYFRNRAPLDDSGMPKDRFSAEMPDATLATLKIQPSEPRDSAVYFCASGWGTTSSYNEQFFGPGTRLTVL.

This clone appeared a few times. The chain recombines TRBV5-6 with TRBJ1-1; weak D call: TRBD1 (5 bases). CDR1 SGHDT and CDR2 YYEEEE come from the germline V gene. The CDR3 length is 15 residues. V was clipped by 4 bases and J by 1 base, with 14 bases between them. CDR3 amino acids: CASSQVRVRNTEAFF. Here the CDR3 DNA reads TGTGCCAGCAGCCAGGTCAGGGTCAGGAACACTGAAGCTTTCTTT.

The V and J genes are TRBV7-2 and TRBJ2-2, with 10 bases matching TRBD1. This CDR3 region has 17 residues. After removal of 1 base from V and 7 bases from J, the junction contained 9 bases not matched to a gene. Germline loops: CDR1 SGHTA, CDR2 FQGNSA. For the CDR3, the DNA is TGTGCCAGCAGCTTAGATGTAGGGACAGGGGTTAGCGGGGAGCTGTTTTTT. Translating it yields CASSLDVGTGVSGELFF.

The rearrangement joins TRBV19 to TRBJ2-3; the match to TRBD1 covers 9 bases. The CDR3 totals 14 residues. The germline CDR1 and CDR2 sequences are LNHDA and SQIVND (reference sequence). V shed 5 bases and J 4 bases; nucleotides not matched to a gene: 4. CDR3 DNA: TGTGCCAGTAGTCCGGGACAGGGCCCAGATACGCAGTATTTT. This sequence encodes CASSPGQGPDTQYF.

V usage is TRBV30 and J usage is TRBJ2-1, with TRBD2 identical over 7 bases. V lost 2 bases and J lost 3; bases outside the gene matches: 1. The length of the CDR3 is 13 residues. Germline CDR1 and CDR2: GTSNPN and SVGIG (reference sequence). CDR3 residues: CAWSSSGYNEQFF. Written as DNA, the CDR3 is TGTGCCTGGAGTTCTAGCGGCTACAATGAGCAGTTCTTC.

The V gene is TRBV21-1, the J gene TRBJ1-2. TRBV21-1 is tagged as a pseudogene. The CDR3 loop spans 17 amino acids. Written as DNA, the CDR3 is TGTGCCAGCAGCGAACCCGAGGGTGGTCTGGGAGAGGGCTGCTACACCTTC. Amino acid sequence: CASSEPEGGLGEGCYTF.

The rearrangement uses TRBV7-2 and TRBJ1-3; D is unresolved. The CDR3 covers 17 residues. Trimming took 1 base from V and 3 from J, leaving 16 bases between them. Germline CDR1 and CDR2: SGHTA and FQGNSA. The CDR3 DNA reads TGTGCCAGCAGCTTAGTCTCGGTCCGTACGGTTGGAAACACCATATATTTT. It encodes CASSLVSVRTVGNTIYF.

The chain couples TRBV5-1 to TRBJ2-5, with a tentative D call TRBD2 (5 bases). Germline V gives CDR1 SGHRS, CDR2 YFSETQ. This CDR3 is 15 amino acids long. The ends were cut back, 7 bases at V and 2 bases at J, with 18 bases in the middle. The CDR3 nucleotides are TGCGCCAGCCGCACGCGGGTATCGGATCAAGAGACCCAGTACTTC. Translated, it gives CASRTRVSDQETQYF.

This clone has a single count. The chain recombines TRBV6-6 with TRBJ2-7; D is perhaps TRBD1 (6 bases). The V end lost 5 bases, the J end lost 2 bases, and 13 bases lay between the germline ends. This CDR3 is built from 14 residues. The germline CDR1 and CDR2 sequences are MNHNY and SVGAGI (reference sequence). The CDR3 is CASSGRDIPYEQYF. CDR3 bases: TGTGCCAGCAGTGGAAGGGACATCCCCTACGAGCAGTACTTC.

This chain joins TRBV14 and TRBJ1-1, with 9 bases aligning to TRBD1. The CDR3 contains 15 residues. Trimming removed 5 bases from V and 4 bases from J; junction bases left unmatched: 8. The germline CDR1 and CDR2 sequences are SGHDN and FVKESK. CDR3 amino acids: CASSYGTGIITEAFF. Written as DNA, the CDR3 is TGTGCCAGCAGCTACGGGACAGGGATTATCACTGAAGCTTTCTTT.